This TCR beta chain stems from a study of blood T cell repertoires in COVID-19 (dated by TCRdb to 2019 to 2021). At the level of the whole study: The collaborator samples originated in the United States, Italy and Spain and spanned the acute and convalescent phases of COVID-19. Where HLA class I and class II types were available, the types were taken from metadata supplied by the sample provider, not from assay-based typing. Deeply sampled blood TCRbeta repertoires from subjects exposed to, actively infected with, or recovered from COVID-19 were included in the dataset. The sample metadata nearly always contained a de-identified subject ID, COVID-19 status, age in years and sex. A freely available public database, intended as a resource for researchers studying the immune response to SARS-CoV-2, is where the repertoires were released. The prospective study material was composed of cDNA or gDNA derived from T cells, B-cell-depleted T cells, or PBMCs. The samples were drawn from the first 160 participants of the ongoing ImmuneRACE study and from 1,254 subjects provided by 6 global collaborators.

One collaborating source in Seattle enrolled patients during active infection and followed them longitudinally through the course of disease. Each collaborating institution followed its own protocols to collect whole blood in K2EDTA tubes. For TCRbeta analysis, collaborators shipped samples as frozen whole blood, isolated PBMCs, or DNA extracted from either of those sample types. The research as a whole found: How much clinical and demographic metadata was included differed by source and by participant, and the metadata was provided uncurated.

TCRbeta CDR3 regions were amplified from genomic DNA by means of the immunoSEQ Assay, a bias-controlled multiplex PCR. Per the authors' processing: Nucleated cell counts per sample were estimated from amplification of reference gene primers within the assay. To quantify the absolute abundance of each unique TCRbeta CDR3 rearrangement, sequence reads were collapsed and filtered. For each sample, productive Simpson clonality was calculated by taking the square root of Simpson's diversity index across productive rearrangements. TCRdb stores this immuneACCESS table with in-frame sequences only. Part of the clones is absent; in the studies checked, under half of the shortfall reflects unresolved V genes, and no reason is known for the rest. Clonal size and the V and J genes are those of that table, whereas D and trimming came from the DNA. The sample table lists about 200,000 clones, more than 70% of them with a count of one. Roughly a sixth of the sample comes from the top ten.

V ends up 1 base short and J 6 bases short, with an unmatched junction base count of 7. The cysteine opens and the phenylalanine closes a CDR3 of 16 amino acids. Only CDR3 DNA remains: 48 bases, in frame from the first base. According to the germline V gene (reference sequence), CDR1 reads SEHNR and CDR2 reads FQNEAQ. As concerns this clone: Its antigen specificity is not known. The input lacks base qualities; no much larger clone sits a single base away.

The chain was built from TRBV7-9 and TRBJ2-1; 9 middle bases align to TRBD2. Sequencing was done on a sample of peripheral blood. This clonotype was obtained from a man in his fifties or sixties with COVID-19, enrolled during active disease. The bases are TGTGCCAGCAGCTTAGTGGGCGGGGGGGCCGTCAATGAGCAGTTCTTC. It encodes CASSLVGGGAVNEQFF.